This T cell receptor (beta chain) emerged from a study of blood T cell repertoires in COVID-19. Study summary: Italy, Spain and the United States were the sources of the convalescent and acute COVID-19 samples. Sources were T cells, B-cell-depleted T cells, or PBMCs; the material itself was cDNA or gDNA.

The CDR3 sequence is 13 residues long. V lost 2 bases to trimming and J lost 5 bases, with 11 bases between them. Germline lookup yields CDR1 SGHDT and CDR2 YYEEEE. TCRdb's table, derived via immunoSEQ multiplex PCR, lists solely in-frame clones and lacks some. The repertoire holds 300,000 to 450,000 clones, with 70% to 85% as singletons. This TCR was recovered from a human donor with acute or convalescent COVID-19. The donor label of this sample is uncertain. Sequencing was carried out using peripheral blood. The V gene is TRBV5-6, the J gene TRBJ2-7; perhaps TRBD2 as D (6 bases). The CDR3 DNA is TGTGCCAGCAGCTTCACTAGCATCCACGAGCAGTACTTC. Translating gives CASSFTSIHEQYF.